These T cell receptor beta chains were read from a single sample in a study of low-dose radiotherapy and immunotherapy resistance in tumors. TCRdb independently ran MiXCR on the reads; one entry per CDR3 protein. The table records around 100,000 distinct CDR3 sequences, 20% of them present only once. Sample: PBMCs, taken after low-dose radiotherapy plus immunotherapy. These receptors came from a female donor with ovarian cancer. Both conserved end residues are trimmed from each CDR3. Fields, in order: CDR3 protein, V gene, J gene.

CDR3 protein: ASSLRTGSTGELF
V gene: TRBV5-1
J gene: TRBJ2-2

CDR3 protein: ASSRTTSGANTGELF
V gene: TRBV4-1
J gene: TRBJ2-2

CDR3 protein: ASSTTYSSYEQY
V gene: TRBV28
J gene: TRBJ2-7

CDR3 protein: SARVLAGGRRETQY
V gene: TRBV20-1
J gene: TRBJ2-5

CDR3 protein: ASGLRRDTQY
V gene: TRBV11-2
J gene: TRBJ2-3

CDR3 protein: SARDFGGWQPQH
V gene: TRBV20-1
J gene: TRBJ1-5

CDR3 protein: ASSPTGVTEAF
V gene: TRBV18
J gene: TRBJ1-1

CDR3 protein: ASSFRRTNQPQH
V gene: TRBV12-3/TRBV12-4
J gene: TRBJ1-5

CDR3 protein: ASSLGQRDSLQGTQY
V gene: TRBV13
J gene: TRBJ2-5

CDR3 protein: ASSPVQGDSPLH
V gene: TRBV18
J gene: TRBJ1-6

CDR3 protein: SVQDEKLF
V gene: TRBV29-1
J gene: TRBJ1-4

CDR3 protein: ASRWRGKVNNQPQH
V gene: TRBV27
J gene: TRBJ1-5

CDR3 protein: SARVGGANTGELF
V gene: TRBV20-1
J gene: TRBJ2-2

CDR3 protein: ASSEKRTVSGYT
V gene: TRBV6-8
J gene: TRBJ1-2

CDR3 protein: ASSYRPGLAGPEGTDTQY
V gene: TRBV7-2
J gene: TRBJ2-3

CDR3 protein: SARDFGTSGIRAGELF
V gene: TRBV20-1
J gene: TRBJ2-2

CDR3 protein: ASSLGTGGNEQY
V gene: TRBV5-1
J gene: TRBJ2-7

CDR3 protein: AWRVASDTQY
V gene: TRBV30
J gene: TRBJ2-3

CDR3 protein: ASSLSQYYEQY
V gene: TRBV19
J gene: TRBJ2-7

CDR3 protein: SASRASGRGGEEQF
V gene: TRBV20-1
J gene: TRBJ2-1

CDR3 protein: ASSLSITGADTQY
V gene: TRBV27
J gene: TRBJ2-3

CDR3 protein: ASSSRSLSGGDGYT
V gene: TRBV9
J gene: TRBJ1-2

CDR3 protein: SARVGAGVTDTQY
V gene: TRBV20-1
J gene: TRBJ2-3

CDR3 protein: ASSLAGGGNGNQPQH
V gene: TRBV7-2
J gene: TRBJ1-5

CDR3 protein: ASSPGLAWNEQF
V gene: TRBV7-2
J gene: TRBJ2-1

CDR3 protein: ASSYSMGAGGIETQY
V gene: TRBV6-6
J gene: TRBJ2-5

CDR3 protein: ASSGRRGLQREQY
V gene: TRBV5-6
J gene: TRBJ2-7

CDR3 protein: ASRTAIFDTQY
V gene: TRBV12-3/TRBV12-4
J gene: TRBJ2-3

CDR3 protein: ASSPAAGGPLDEQF
V gene: TRBV9
J gene: TRBJ2-1

CDR3 protein: ACTSGGRKSSYNEQF
V gene: TRBV28
J gene: TRBJ2-1

CDR3 protein: SARASGAFWEQY
V gene: TRBV20-1
J gene: TRBJ2-7

CDR3 protein: ASRDRIFNEQF
V gene: TRBV27
J gene: TRBJ2-1

CDR3 protein: ASKRDSISYEQY
V gene: TRBV12-3/TRBV12-4
J gene: TRBJ2-7

CDR3 protein: ATSDGTPTGGETQY
V gene: TRBV24-1
J gene: TRBJ2-5

CDR3 protein: ASSYGLTETQY
V gene: TRBV6-2/TRBV6-3
J gene: TRBJ2-5